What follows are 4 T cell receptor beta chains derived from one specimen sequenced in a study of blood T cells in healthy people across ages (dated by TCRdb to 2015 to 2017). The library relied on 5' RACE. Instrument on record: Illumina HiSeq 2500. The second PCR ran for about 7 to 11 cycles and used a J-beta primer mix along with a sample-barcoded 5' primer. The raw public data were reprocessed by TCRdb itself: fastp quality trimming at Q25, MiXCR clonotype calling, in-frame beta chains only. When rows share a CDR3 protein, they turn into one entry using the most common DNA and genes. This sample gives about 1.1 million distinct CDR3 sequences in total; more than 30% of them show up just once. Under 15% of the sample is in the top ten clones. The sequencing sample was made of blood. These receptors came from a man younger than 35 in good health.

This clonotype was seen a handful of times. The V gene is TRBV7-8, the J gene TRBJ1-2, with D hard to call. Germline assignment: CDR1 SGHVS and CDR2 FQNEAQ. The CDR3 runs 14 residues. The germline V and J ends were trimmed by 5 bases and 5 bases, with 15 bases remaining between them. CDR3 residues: CASSLLAAAYGYTF. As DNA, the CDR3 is TGTGCCAGCAGCCTCCTCGCGGCGGCATATGGCTACACCTTC.

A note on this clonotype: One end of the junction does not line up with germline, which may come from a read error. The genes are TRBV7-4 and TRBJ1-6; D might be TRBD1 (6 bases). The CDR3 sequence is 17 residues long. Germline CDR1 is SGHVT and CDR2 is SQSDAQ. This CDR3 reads CASSLFPDSSHNSPLHF. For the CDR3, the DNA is TGTGCCAGCAGCTTATTTCCGGACAGCTCCCATAATTCACCCCTCCACTTT.

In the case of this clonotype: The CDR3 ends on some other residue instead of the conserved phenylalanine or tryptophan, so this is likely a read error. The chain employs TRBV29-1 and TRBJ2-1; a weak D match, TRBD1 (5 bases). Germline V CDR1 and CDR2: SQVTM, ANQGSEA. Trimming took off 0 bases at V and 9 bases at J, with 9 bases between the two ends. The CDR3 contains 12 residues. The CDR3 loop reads CSVEDRAGEQFL. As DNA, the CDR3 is TGCAGCGTTGAAGACAGGGCCGGTGAGCAGTTCCTC.

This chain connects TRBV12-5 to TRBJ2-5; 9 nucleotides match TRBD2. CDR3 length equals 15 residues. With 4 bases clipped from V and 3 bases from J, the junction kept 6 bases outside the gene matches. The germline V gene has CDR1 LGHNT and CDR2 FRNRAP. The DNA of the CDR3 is TGTGCTAGTGGTTCCGGGGTAGCGGGGGAAGAGACCCAGTACTTC. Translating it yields CASGSGVAGEETQYF.